What follows are 8 T cell receptor beta chains derived from one specimen sequenced in a study of T cell responses to AZD1222 COVID-19 vaccine. Sequenced by immunoSEQ multiplex PCR; TCRdb stores in-frame clones only, minus some. The sample consists of 200,000 or so clones, 85% to 95% of them appearing once. This specimen consisted of peripheral blood, obtained 28 days after the second AZD1222 dose. Receptors were obtained from an adult who received the AZD1222 COVID-19 vaccine.

This chain connects TRBV10-3 to TRBJ2-3; 10 positions agree with TRBD2. CDR1 and CDR2 from the germline V gene are ENHRY and SYGVKD. This CDR3 has 14 amino acids. V lost 8 bases, J lost 1 base, and 3 bases stayed unmatched. The CDR3, as DNA: TGTGCCATCGGAGCGGGGGGGGGCACAGATACGCAGTATTTT. This codes for CAIGAGGGTDTQYF.

This chain connects TRBV6-5 to TRBJ2-5, with D unclear. The CDR3 length is 13 residues. The V and J ends lost 5 bases and 5 bases respectively, with 12 bases between them. Germline lookup yields CDR1 MNHEY and CDR2 SVGAGI. CDR3: CASSLGQRETQYF. CDR3 in DNA: TGTGCCAGCAGTCTAGGCCAGAGGGAGACCCAGTACTTC.

The CDR3 loop reads CASSFVSGGVTNEQFF. CDR3 sequence (DNA): TGTGCCAGCAGCTTCGTTAGCGGGGGGGTAACCAATGAGCAGTTCTTC. The V call is TRBV7-9, the J call TRBJ2-1, with 11 bases aligning to TRBD2. Germline trimming cut 3 bases from V and 6 bases from J; bases unmatched to any gene: 7. This CDR3 comprises 16 residues. Looked up from germline, CDR1 is SEHNR and CDR2 is FQNEAQ (reference sequence).

The CDR3 loop is CASRQQPDTGELFF. The CDR3 coding sequence is TGTGCCAGCAGGCAGCAGCCGGACACCGGGGAGCTGTTTTTT. The rearrangement joins TRBV6-5 to TRBJ2-2, with unresolved D. Germline V gene sequence: CDR1 MNHEY, CDR2 SVGAGI. This CDR3 is built from 14 residues. V lost 6 bases and J 3 bases, leaving 11 bases between the germline ends.

This chain connects TRBV7-9 to TRBJ1-4, with 9 positions matching TRBD1. CDR1 SEHNR and CDR2 FQNEAQ come from the germline V gene (reference sequence). The CDR3 runs to 15 residues. Losses at the gene ends were 1 base for V and 8 bases for J; bases not matched to a gene: 5. The CDR3 bases are TGTGCCAGCAGCTTAGGGGACAGGGAAGCGGAAAAACTGTTTTTT. It yields the protein CASSLGDREAEKLFF. Variable domain in full (rest from reference TRBV7-9 and TRBJ1-4): DTGVSQNPRHKITKRGQNVTFRCDPISEHNRLYWYRQTLGQGPEFLTYFQNEAQLEKSRLLSDRFSAERPKGSFSTLEIQRTEQGDSAMYLCASSLGDREAEKLFFGSGTQLSVL.

This clone showed up just once. The chain recombines TRBV27 with TRBJ2-6, with D hard to call. The CDR3 length is 17 residues. Trimming took 3 bases from V and 0 from J, leaving 12 bases between them. CDR1 and CDR2 (germline): MNHEY, SMNVEV (reference sequence). As DNA, the CDR3 is TGTGCCAGCAGTTTGGGTAAGGCTCCCTCTGGGGCCAACGTCCTGACTTTC. It yields the protein CASSLGKAPSGANVLTF.

The chain joins TRBV11-2 to TRBJ2-5; TRBD2 matches at 8 bases. This CDR3 region has 13 residues. Trimming took 5 bases from V and 3 from J; bases not matched to a gene: 2. Germline V gene sequence: CDR1 SGHAT, CDR2 FQNNGV. CDR3 region: CASSKAGEETQYF. CDR3 nucleotide sequence: TGTGCCAGCAGCAAAGCGGGGGAAGAGACCCAGTACTTC. The full variable domain, its missing parts supplied by reference TRBV11-2 and TRBJ2-5, is EAGVAQSPRYKIIEKRQSVAFWCNPISGHATLYWYQQILGQGPKLLIQFQNNGVVDDSQLPKDRFSAERLKGVDSTLKIQPAKLEDSAVYLCASSKAGEETQYFGPGTRLLVL.

The chain has TRBV7-9 and TRBJ1-1, with a possible D match to TRBD1 (5 bases). This CDR3 contains 14 residues. Germline-derived CDR1 and CDR2 are SEHNR and FQNEAQ (reference sequence). Deletions cut 2 bases from V and 0 bases from J, with 7 bases between. CDR3 sequence: CASSLWGMNTEAFF. CDR3 sequence (DNA): TGTGCCAGCAGCTTATGGGGCATGAACACTGAAGCTTTCTTT.